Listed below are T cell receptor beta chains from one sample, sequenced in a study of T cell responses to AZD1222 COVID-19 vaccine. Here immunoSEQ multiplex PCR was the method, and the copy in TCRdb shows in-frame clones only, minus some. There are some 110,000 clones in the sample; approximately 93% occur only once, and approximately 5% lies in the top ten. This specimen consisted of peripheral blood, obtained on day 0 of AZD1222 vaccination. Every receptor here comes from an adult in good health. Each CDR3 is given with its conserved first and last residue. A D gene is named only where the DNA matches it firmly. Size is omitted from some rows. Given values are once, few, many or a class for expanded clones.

CDR3: CASSPPPGTGEKLFF
DNA: TGTGCCAGCTCACCACCGCCCGGCACCGGGGAAAAACTGTTTTTT
size: NA
J: TRBJ1-4
V: TRBV18
D: NA

CDR3: CAIPRGVTGELFF
DNA: TGTGCCATCCCCCGCGGAGTCACCGGGGAGCTGTTTTTT
size: NA
J: TRBJ2-2
V: TRBV10-3
D: NA

CDR3: CASTGTKWGNSPLHF
DNA: TGTGCCAGCACCGGGACGAAGTGGGGTAATTCACCCCTCCACTTT
size: NA
J: TRBJ1-6
V: TRBV25-1
D: NA

CDR3: CASSLAPGQGFRTDTQYF
DNA: TGTGCCAGCAGCTTAGCGCCGGGACAGGGATTCCGCACAGATACGCAGTATTTT
size: NA
J: TRBJ2-3
V: TRBV7-2
D: TRBD1

CDR3: CASSLALVGFDEQFF
DNA: TGTGCCAGCAGCTTAGCGTTAGTAGGATTTGATGAGCAGTTCTTC
size: NA
J: TRBJ2-1
V: TRBV7-8
D: NA

CDR3: CASSQGTQMRNTEAFF
DNA: TGCGCCAGCAGCCAAGGGACACAAATGAGGAACACTGAAGCTTTCTTT
size: NA
J: TRBJ1-1
V: TRBV5-1
D: NA

CDR3: CANTNQGAKNIQYF
DNA: TGCGCCAATACGAATCAGGGGGCCAAAAACATTCAGTACTTC
size: once
J: TRBJ2-4
V: TRBV23-1
D: NA

CDR3: CAISRTGDQPQHF
DNA: TGTGCCATCAGCCGGACAGGCGATCAGCCCCAGCATTTT
size: NA
J: TRBJ1-5
V: TRBV10-3
D: TRBD1

CDR3: CASSPTGGTYGYTF
DNA: TGTGCCAGCAGCCCGACCGGGGGCACCTATGGCTACACCTTC
size: NA
J: TRBJ1-2
V: TRBV3-1/TRBV3-2
D: NA

CDR3: CASSLAGRTEAFF
DNA: TGCGCCAGCAGCTTGGCTGGTCGCACTGAAGCTTTCTTT
size: NA
J: TRBJ1-1
V: TRBV5-1
D: NA

CDR3: CASGLRRSYEQYF
DNA: TGTGCCAGCGGGTTACGGAGATCCTACGAGCAGTACTTC
size: NA
J: TRBJ2-7
V: TRBV27
D: NA

CDR3: CARSLAVRNYGYTF
DNA: TGTGCCAGAAGCTTGGCTGTCAGGAACTATGGCTACACCTTC
size: NA
J: TRBJ1-2
V: TRBV5-3
D: NA

CDR3: CASSLLAGGLGGEQYF
DNA: TGTGCCAGCAGCCTCCTAGCGGGAGGGCTCGGCGGCGAGCAGTACTTC
size: NA
J: TRBJ2-7
V: TRBV3-1/TRBV3-2
D: TRBD2

CDR3: CASSQEKPWVGRSGRFDEQYF
DNA: TGTGCCAGCAGCCAAGAAAAGCCCTGGGTGGGGAGAAGCGGACGATTCGACGAGCAGTACTTC
size: NA
J: TRBJ2-7
V: TRBV4-2
D: NA

CDR3: CASSVFEETQYF
DNA: TGTGCCAGCAGCGTTTTCGAAGAGACCCAGTACTTC
size: NA
J: TRBJ2-5
V: TRBV7-2
D: NA

CDR3: CASSGQTSALTDTQYF
DNA: TGTGCCAGCAGCGGCCAGACTAGCGCCCTCACAGATACGCAGTATTTT
size: once
J: TRBJ2-3
V: TRBV9
D: TRBD2

CDR3: CASSIQVAYEQYF
DNA: TGTGCCAGTAGTATACAGGTCGCTTACGAGCAGTACTTC
size: NA
J: TRBJ2-7
V: TRBV19
D: NA

CDR3: CASSLRPYGYTF
DNA: TGTGCCAGCAGCCTCCGGCCCTATGGCTACACCTTC
size: NA
J: TRBJ1-2
V: TRBV6-5
D: NA

CDR3: CASSPSGSTDTQYF
DNA: TGCGCCAGCAGCCCTAGCGGGAGCACAGATACGCAGTATTTT
size: NA
J: TRBJ2-3
V: TRBV5-1
D: TRBD2

CDR3: CASSALGGAENTEAFF
DNA: TGTGCCAGCAGCGCCCTTGGCGGGGCGGAGAACACTGAAGCTTTCTTT
size: once
J: TRBJ1-1
V: TRBV5-6
D: NA

CDR3: CASRQGQETQYF
DNA: TGCGCCAGCAGACAGGGGCAAGAGACCCAGTACTTC
size: once
J: TRBJ2-5
V: TRBV5-1
D: TRBD1

CDR3: CASTPQGDEQFF
DNA: TGTGCCAGCACTCCCCAGGGGGATGAGCAGTTCTTC
size: NA
J: TRBJ2-1
V: TRBV28
D: TRBD1

CDR3: CASSPRDTGTGAEQYF
DNA: TGTGCCAGCTCACCACGTGATACCGGGACAGGTGCCGAGCAGTACTTC
size: NA
J: TRBJ2-7
V: TRBV18
D: TRBD1

CDR3: CASSLYTGEETQYF
DNA: TGTGCCAGCAGTTTATATACTGGGGAAGAGACCCAGTACTTC
size: NA
J: TRBJ2-5
V: TRBV28
D: NA

CDR3: CASGGLAGAFSNQPQHF
DNA: TGTGCCAGCGGGGGGTTGGCAGGGGCTTTTAGCAATCAGCCCCAGCATTTT
size: NA
J: TRBJ1-5
V: TRBV28
D: NA

CDR3: CASSPQGSGRAYEQYF
DNA: TGCGCCAGCAGCCCCCAGGGGAGCGGGAGGGCCTACGAGCAGTACTTC
size: NA
J: TRBJ2-7
V: TRBV5-1
D: TRBD2

CDR3: CASSFGPQQDTQYF
DNA: TGTGCCAGCAGCTTTGGTCCCCAACAAGATACGCAGTATTTT
size: NA
J: TRBJ2-3
V: TRBV5-4
D: NA

CDR3: CASSFGMGNQPQHF
DNA: TGTGCCAGCAGTTTTGGAATGGGCAATCAGCCCCAGCATTTT
size: NA
J: TRBJ1-5
V: TRBV27
D: NA

CDR3: CASSQRYSEQYF
DNA: TGTGCCAGCAGCCAACGTTACAGCGAGCAGTACTTC
size: NA
J: TRBJ2-7
V: TRBV7-2
D: NA

CDR3: CASSSTSGETQYF
DNA: TGTGCCAGCAGCTCGACTAGCGGGGAGACCCAGTACTTC
size: NA
J: TRBJ2-5
V: TRBV7-9
D: TRBD2

CDR3: CASSLWGPAGYYGYTF
DNA: TGTGCCAGCAGTTTATGGGGGCCCGCGGGCTACTATGGCTACACCTTC
size: NA
J: TRBJ1-2
V: TRBV28
D: NA

CDR3: CASSPPWLAAYEQFF
DNA: TGTGCCAGCAGCCCTCCCTGGTTAGCGGCTTATGAGCAGTTCTTC
size: NA
J: TRBJ2-1
V: TRBV5-5
D: NA

CDR3: CASSLELDPATYEQYF
DNA: TGTGCCAGCAGCTTAGAGTTGGATCCAGCGACCTACGAGCAGTACTTC
size: NA
J: TRBJ2-7
V: TRBV11-2
D: NA

CDR3: CAYLPDPGSDEKLFF
DNA: TGTGCCTACCTCCCGGACCCCGGATCGGATGAAAAACTGTTTTTT
size: once
J: TRBJ1-4
V: TRBV30
D: NA

CDR3: CASLENYEQYF
DNA: TGTGCCAGCCTAGAAAACTACGAGCAGTACTTC
size: NA
J: TRBJ2-7
V: TRBV6-5
D: NA

CDR3: CASDIGGETQYF
DNA: TGTGCCAGTGATATAGGTGGAGAGACCCAGTACTTC
size: NA
J: TRBJ2-5
V: TRBV6-5
D: NA

CDR3: CASSQDGGPGQPQHF
DNA: TGCGCCAGCAGCCAAGATGGGGGGCCGGGACAGCCCCAGCATTTT
size: NA
J: TRBJ1-5
V: TRBV4-1
D: NA

CDR3: CASTPDNNYGYTF
DNA: TGCGCCAGCACCCCAGACAATAACTATGGCTACACCTTC
size: NA
J: TRBJ1-2
V: TRBV10-2
D: NA